The 2 T cell receptor beta chains below were found in one sample sequenced in a study of blood T cells in healthy people across ages. Using a J-beta primer mix together with a sample-barcoded 5' primer, a second PCR was run for roughly 7 to 11 cycles. Via MiXCR, TCRdb re-called the 5' RACE reads, giving one row per CDR3 protein. The sample contains approximately 1.5 million distinct CDR3 sequences, 34% of which appear only once. Material: blood. Receptors were obtained from a woman in her twenties or thirties in good health.

This clonotype was counted at least ten times. This chain links TRBV6-1 with TRBJ2-3; TRBD2 matches 15 bases. The CDR3 covers 17 residues. Unmatched junction bases numbered 5, after V lost 5 bases and J lost 2 bases. Germline V lookup: CDR1 MNHNS, CDR2 SASEGT. The CDR3 bases are TGTGCCAGCAGTACGGGACTAGCGGGGGGCAACACAGATACGCAGTATTTT. Translating it yields CASSTGLAGGNTDTQYF.

This clonotype was counted only a few times. The chain recombines TRBV14 with TRBJ2-6, with D possibly called TRBD1 or TRBD2 (5 bases each). CDR1 and CDR2 (germline): SGHDN, FVKESK. CDR3 length equals 16 residues. The V end was cut by 2 bases, the J end by 0 bases, with 8 bases between. As DNA, the CDR3 is TGTGCCAGCAGCCAACCAGGGACCTCTGGGGCCAACGTCCTGACTTTC. Protein product: CASSQPGTSGANVLTF.